These T cell receptor beta chains were read from a single sample in a study of beta chain features in type 1 diabetes. Generated by immunoSEQ multiplex PCR, the TCRdb table keeps only in-frame clones and is missing some. The table has over 300,000 clones, under 8.5% seen once. Sequencing input: central memory CD4+ T cells from blood. The source of these receptors is a woman aged 18-35 years in good health. Both conserved end residues are part of each CDR3. The order of the fields is V gene, J gene, clone size, D gene, CDR3 protein, CDR3 DNA. The D gene is left open where the match is weak. Not all rows give a size; the values are once, few, many and, for expanded clones, a class.

V: TRBV5-4
J: TRBJ2-5
size: NA
D: NA
CDR3: CASSQDRFGETQYF
DNA: TGTGCCAGCAGCCAAGATCGGTTCGGAGAGACCCAGTACTTC

V: TRBV19
J: TRBJ2-5
size: NA
D: TRBD1
CDR3: CASSSTRQGRWETQYF
DNA: TGTGCCAGTAGTTCCACCCGACAGGGTCGATGGGAGACCCAGTACTTC

V: TRBV28
J: TRBJ2-3
size: few
D: NA
CDR3: CASSFGSPPYF
DNA: TGTGCCAGCAGTTTTGGTTCCCCCCCGTATTTT

V: TRBV7-2
J: TRBJ1-2
size: few
D: TRBD1
CDR3: CASSPHRTGPGGYTF
DNA: TGTGCCAGCAGCCCACACCGGACAGGGCCTGGTGGCTACACCTTC

V: TRBV7-2
J: TRBJ2-7
size: few
D: NA
CDR3: CASSAGTVNQYF
DNA: TGTGCCAGCAGCGCCGGGACGGTTAATCAGTACTTC

V: TRBV7-9
J: TRBJ2-3
size: few
D: TRBD2
CDR3: CASRLSAGSTDTQYF
DNA: TGTGCCAGCAGGTTATCAGCGGGGAGCACAGATACGCAGTATTTT

V: TRBV18
J: TRBJ1-1
size: NA
D: NA
CDR3: CASSPLSGTEAFF
DNA: TGTGCCAGCTCACCACTCTCAGGGACTGAAGCTTTCTTT

V: TRBV7-2
J: TRBJ2-4
size: NA
D: NA
CDR3: CASSLERQANKNIQYF
DNA: TGTGCCAGCAGCTTAGAGAGACAGGCAAATAAAAACATTCAGTACTTC

V: TRBV5-4
J: TRBJ2-5
size: NA
D: NA
CDR3: CASSRVSEEETQYF
DNA: TGTGCCAGCAGTCGTGTAAGCGAGGAAGAGACCCAGTACTTC

V: TRBV11-1
J: TRBJ1-5
size: many
D: NA
CDR3: CASSRHENQPQHF
DNA: TGTGCCAGCAGCCGTCACGAAAATCAGCCCCAGCATTTT

V: TRBV11-2
J: TRBJ2-7
size: NA
D: TRBD2
CDR3: CASSLGPSGSREQYF
DNA: TGTGCCAGCAGCTTAGGGCCTAGCGGGAGTCGGGAGCAGTACTTC

V: TRBV7-8
J: TRBJ2-2
size: few
D: TRBD2
CDR3: CASRGGGSTGELFF
DNA: TGTGCCAGCCGCGGCGGCGGGAGCACCGGGGAGCTGTTTTTT

V: TRBV7-2
J: TRBJ2-7
size: NA
D: TRBD1
CDR3: CASSSDRGTYEQYF
DNA: TGTGCCAGCAGCTCCGACAGGGGGACCTACGAGCAGTACTTC

V: TRBV2
J: TRBJ1-2
size: few
D: TRBD1
CDR3: CASRRTGWMGGYTF
DNA: TGTGCCAGCAGGAGGACAGGGTGGATGGGTGGCTACACCTTC

V: TRBV5-1
J: TRBJ1-1
size: NA
D: NA
CDR3: CASKSGGRNTEAFF
DNA: TGCGCCAGCAAGTCCGGGGGGCGGAACACTGAAGCTTTCTTT

V: TRBV7-2
J: TRBJ2-2
size: NA
D: TRBD2
CDR3: CASSVSGRRRELFF
DNA: TGTGCCAGCAGCGTAAGCGGGAGGAGGAGGGAGCTGTTTTTT

V: TRBV18
J: TRBJ2-5
size: few
D: TRBD2
CDR3: CASSQTSGQETQYF
DNA: TGTGCCAGCTCACAAACTAGCGGACAAGAGACCCAGTACTTC

V: TRBV5-1
J: TRBJ2-6
size: few
D: TRBD1
CDR3: CASSRGTGVAEANVLTF
DNA: TGCGCCAGCAGCCGCGGGACAGGGGTGGCCGAGGCCAACGTCCTGACTTTC

V: TRBV18
J: TRBJ1-2
size: many
D: NA
CDR3: CASSPSNSYGYTF
DNA: TGTGCCAGCTCACCATCTAACAGCTATGGCTACACCTTC

V: TRBV7-2
J: TRBJ2-1
size: NA
D: TRBD2
CDR3: CASSRLSGRADPYNEQFF
DNA: TGTGCCAGCAGCCGCCTTAGCGGGAGGGCCGACCCCTACAATGAGCAGTTCTTC

V: TRBV21-1
J: TRBJ1-5
size: NA
D: NA
CDR3: CASTMNRDRGFNQPQHF
DNA: TGTGCCAGCACGATGAACCGGGACAGGGGGTTTAATCAGCCCCAGCATTTT

V: TRBV5-4
J: TRBJ1-5
size: NA
D: TRBD1
CDR3: CASSFETGPSNQPQHF
DNA: TGTGCCAGCAGCTTTGAGACAGGGCCGAGCAATCAGCCCCAGCATTTT

V: TRBV7-9
J: TRBJ2-1
size: few
D: TRBD1
CDR3: CASSLTGNGGEQFF
DNA: TGTGCCAGCAGCTTGACAGGGAATGGAGGTGAGCAGTTCTTC

V: TRBV7-3
J: TRBJ2-3
size: few
D: TRBD2
CDR3: CASSPSGSIDTQYF
DNA: TGTGCCAGCAGCCCGAGCGGGAGCATTGATACGCAGTATTTT

V: TRBV2
J: TRBJ2-1
size: many
D: NA
CDR3: CASSLSTWVEQFF
DNA: TGTGCCAGCAGCCTCTCCACATGGGTTGAGCAGTTCTTC

V: TRBV7-2
J: TRBJ1-4
size: NA
D: NA
CDR3: CASSLGATNEKLFF
DNA: TGTGCCAGCAGCTTAGGTGCAACTAATGAAAAACTGTTTTTT

V: TRBV7-2
J: TRBJ1-1
size: NA
D: NA
CDR3: CASSPGRGEAFF
DNA: TGTGCCAGCAGCCCCGGCCGAGGGGAAGCTTTCTTT

V: TRBV7-2
J: TRBJ2-6
size: few
D: NA
CDR3: CASSLKAAAIWANVLTF
DNA: TGTGCCAGCAGCTTAAAGGCAGCTGCCATCTGGGCCAACGTCCTGACTTTC

V: TRBV19
J: TRBJ1-1
size: NA
D: TRBD1
CDR3: CATRELGQGIAFF
DNA: TGTGCCACCAGGGAACTGGGACAGGGGATCGCTTTCTTT